This is a list of T cell receptor beta chains from one sample in a study of cytomegalovirus exposure and HLA in healthy donors. The repertoire was sequenced with immunoSEQ multiplex PCR; TCRdb's copy has only in-frame clones and lacks some. The repertoire includes 200,000 to 300,000 clones, roughly 86% of them detected once, and 1.5% to 2% sits in the top ten. The sequenced sample was PBMCs. These receptors were taken from a middle-aged woman in good health and CMV-seropositive. Each CDR3 is given with its conserved first and last residue. A D gene is named only where the DNA matches it firmly. A row's size may be missing; if present it is once, few, many or a size class.

TRBJ2-1,TRBV7-3,once,TRBD1,TGTGCCAGCAGCTCCCGGGACAGTGGGAATGAGCAGTTCTTC,CASSSRDSGNEQFF
TRBJ1-4,TRBV18,-,-,TGTGCCAGCTCACCAGCAGGGTTTGAGGAAAAACTGTTTTTT,CASSPAGFEEKLFF
TRBJ1-2,TRBV6-6,-,-,TGTGCCAGCATCGAGACTGCTAACTATGGCTACACCTTC,CASIETANYGYTF
TRBJ1-1,TRBV28,once,-,TGTGCCAGCAGCCCTTTGGGGGGGATCGGTGCTTTCTTT,CASSPLGGIGAFF
TRBJ1-1,TRBV19,-,-,TGTGCCACCACCCCCGGCGGGGGCCGTTTAGCTTTCTTT,CATTPGGGRLAFF
TRBJ2-2,TRBV6-5,-,TRBD2,TGTGCCAGCAGTTCCTCGTTAGCGGGAGAAACCGGGGAGCTGTTTTTT,CASSSSLAGETGELFF
TRBJ2-7,TRBV6-1,-,TRBD2,TGTGCCAGCAGTGACCTCGAGGGACTAGCCTACGAGCAGTACTTC,CASSDLEGLAYEQYF
TRBJ1-2,TRBV7-2,-,TRBD1,TGTGCCAGCAGCTTCGGACAGGGAAGCTATGGCTACACCTTC,CASSFGQGSYGYTF
TRBJ2-3,TRBV30,once,TRBD2,TGTGCCTGGAGTTCCGGGGGGATCACAGATACGCAGTATTTT,CAWSSGGITDTQYF
TRBJ2-1,TRBV30,-,-,TGTGCCTGGAGGTCTGATGGAGTTCAGGGTGAGCAGTTCTTC,CAWRSDGVQGEQFF
TRBJ2-7,TRBV30,once,TRBD1,TGTGCCTGGAGTGTAAGTAGGACAGGGGGTGGCGAGCAGTACTTC,CAWSVSRTGGGEQYF
TRBJ2-5,TRBV19,-,TRBD2,TGTGCCAGTAGTATAAGCCAGCGGGAGCGAGAGACCCAGTACTTC,CASSISQRERETQYF
TRBJ2-6,TRBV14,-,-,TGTGCCAGCAGCCTCAGGGCTGGGGCCAACGTCCTGACTTTC,CASSLRAGANVLTF
TRBJ1-4,TRBV9,-,-,TGTGCCAGCAGTCGTGGGTTGGAGAATGAAAAACTGTTTTTT,CASSRGLENEKLFF
TRBJ1-5,TRBV7-9,-,TRBD1,TGTGCCAGCAGCGCGACAGGGGCGGCTGAGCCCCAGCATTTT,CASSATGAAEPQHF
TRBJ2-3,TRBV30,-,TRBD2,TGTGCCCTCCGGACTAGCGGGAGCACAGATACGCAGTATTTT,CALRTSGSTDTQYF
TRBJ2-3,TRBV29-1,-,-,TGCAGCGTTGAAGGCACTAGTCAATCTTGGGGGGGGGCGTATTTT,CSVEGTSQSWGGAYF